Listed below are T cell receptor beta chains from one sample, sequenced in a study of T-cell reconstitution after alpha-beta-depleted transplantation in children. TCRdb used MiXCR to reprocess the PCR reads, holding one entry per CDR3 protein. The repertoire consists of 600,000 to 700,000 distinct CDR3 sequences, with around a sixth occurring once and the leading ten covering around 0.96%. Specimen: PBMCs from the stem cell graft donor, collected from the stem cell graft. The origin of the receptors is a human donor who donated a stem cell graft to a child with acute myeloid leukemia. Each CDR3 is given with its conserved first and last residue. D genes are given only for firm matches. Part of the rows lack a size; the others show once, few, many or a class for expanded clones.

V gene,clone size,D gene,J gene,CDR3 DNA,CDR3 protein
TRBV2,many,TRBD1,TRBJ2-2,TGTGCCAGCAGTTTGGACAGGGGGCGCGACACCGGGGAGCTGTTTTTT,CASSLDRGRDTGELFF
TRBV6-5,few,.,TRBJ1-1,TGTGCCAGCACCCCCACAGGGACTTACACTGAAGCTTTCTTT,CASTPTGTYTEAFF
TRBV6-5,.,TRBD1,TRBJ2-3,TGTGCCAGCAGTTACCAGGGGGTCAGCACAGATACGCAGTATTTT,CASSYQGVSTDTQYF
TRBV20-1,.,TRBD1,TRBJ1-3,TGCAGTGCTTCGGACAGGGGCTCTGGAAACACCATATATTTT,CSASDRGSGNTIYF
TRBV5-1,many,.,TRBJ2-3,TGCGCCAGCAGAACGGGCGGCGGGCTCAGCACAGATACGCAGTATTTT,CASRTGGGLSTDTQYF
TRBV29-1,many,TRBD1,TRBJ1-1,TGCAGCGTTTGCCGGACAGGGGGCGTGGGGACTGAAGCTTTCTTT,CSVCRTGGVGTEAFF
TRBV10-3,.,.,TRBJ2-1,TGTGCCATCAGTGAGTCGACAGGTGAGCAGTTCTTC,CAISESTGEQFF
TRBV20-1,many,TRBD1,TRBJ1-1,TGCAGTGCTATTCACCCGTGGGGGCAGGGGGACACTGAAGCTTTCTTT,CSAIHPWGQGDTEAFF
TRBV10-3,few,.,TRBJ1-2,TGTGCCATCAGTTCGGACAAGGAGCATATGGGAGGTACCTTC,CAISSDKEHMGGTF
TRBV12-3/TRBV12-4,many,TRBD1,TRBJ1-4,TGTGCCAGCAGTTTGGGGACAGGGTTTGAAAAACTGTTTTTT,CASSLGTGFEKLFF
TRBV29-1,few,.,TRBJ2-4,TGCAGCGTTGCCCGGGACAACGAAAACATTCAGTACTTC,CSVARDNENIQYF
TRBV20-1,many,.,TRBJ1-1,TGCAGTGCTAGTTCGAATAGGTGGGACACTGAAGCTTTCTTT,CSASSNRWDTEAFF
TRBV29-1,many,.,TRBJ1-1,TGCAGCGCATCATGGGACCGAAGGGCTTTCTTT,CSASWDRRAFF
TRBV5-1,.,TRBD1,TRBJ2-7,TGCGCCAGCAGCCTGACCCCCCGGGACAGGTCGAGCGAGCAGTACTTC,CASSLTPRDRSSEQYF
TRBV5-8,.,TRBD2,TRBJ2-3,TGTGCCAGCAGCTTGACCCCTTGGGGCGGGGGACCAGATACGCAGTATTTT,CASSLTPWGGGPDTQYF
TRBV20-1,many,.,TRBJ1-1,TGCAGTGCCATAAGAGGGGCACCCACTGAAGCTTTCTTT,CSAIRGAPTEAFF
TRBV20-1,many,.,TRBJ1-1,TGCAGTGCTAGACCCCACCTGGCGCGGGCAGGGACTGAAGCTTTCTTT,CSARPHLARAGTEAFF
TRBV7-9,few,TRBD1,TRBJ1-3,TGTGCCAGCAGCTTAGGCTCAGGGGGCTCTGGAAACACCATATATTTT,CASSLGSGGSGNTIYF
TRBV11-2,few,.,TRBJ2-7,TGTGCCAGCAGCTTAGCAGGAGACACCTACGAGCAGTACTTC,CASSLAGDTYEQYF
TRBV13,.,.,TRBJ1-5,TGTGCCAGCAGCTTCTACAGTCAGCCCCAGCATTTT,CASSFYSQPQHF
TRBV27,.,.,TRBJ1-4,TGTGCCAGCAGGAGGACGGGAACTAATGAAAAACTGTTTTTT,CASRRTGTNEKLFF
TRBV20-1,many,TRBD1,TRBJ2-1,TGCAGTGTTCATGGGGACAGCTCCTACAATGAGCAGTTCTTC,CSVHGDSSYNEQFF
TRBV7-2,many,.,TRBJ1-5,TGTGCCAGCAGCCTCTTTGGGGGGACTAGCAATCAGCCCCAGCATTTT,CASSLFGGTSNQPQHF
TRBV12-5,few,.,TRBJ2-2,TGTGCTAGTGGCCGGGGCGGGGAGCTGTTTTTT,CASGRGGELFF
TRBV5-1,.,.,TRBJ2-1,TGCGCCAGCAGCGCTTGGGAACCGTCGATTAAGGGGTACAATGAGCAGTTCTTC,CASSAWEPSIKGYNEQFF
TRBV10-3,few,.,TRBJ1-2,TGTGCCATCAGTGAGTCCGGCAGGGGCGGGGATGGCTACACCTTC,CAISESGRGGDGYTF
TRBV7-9,few,.,TRBJ1-5,TGTGCCAGCAGTCCAGGGACATTGAATCAGCCCCAGCATTTT,CASSPGTLNQPQHF
TRBV27,few,.,TRBJ2-7,TGTGCCAGCGGGGGGACAGTCTACGAGCAGTACTTC,CASGGTVYEQYF
TRBV28,few,.,TRBJ1-2,TGTGCCAGCAGTTTACGGGGTGCCTTCTATGGCTACACCTTC,CASSLRGAFYGYTF
TRBV20-1,many,.,TRBJ2-7,TGCAGTCTTATCCACCGGGATTCCTACGAGCAGTACTTC,CSLIHRDSYEQYF
TRBV27,.,TRBD2,TRBJ2-3,TGTGCCAGCAGTTTATCTGGCAGCGGGGCCTTCACAGATACGCAGTATTTT,CASSLSGSGAFTDTQYF
TRBV29-1,many,.,TRBJ1-2,TGCAGCGTTGAACAAAGGCAGGGAGCTAACTATGGCTACACCTTC,CSVEQRQGANYGYTF
TRBV5-6,many,TRBD2,TRBJ2-1,TGTGCCAGCAGCGGACTAGCGGGGGGCAGCTCCTACAATGAGCAGTTCTTC,CASSGLAGGSSYNEQFF
TRBV7-9,.,TRBD1,TRBJ2-3,TGTGCCAGCAGCGCGCGACAGGGGGCGTTAGATACGCAGTATTTT,CASSARQGALDTQYF
TRBV6-4,many,TRBD1,TRBJ1-6,TGTGCCAGCAGTGACCGGCCGGGACAGTATAATTCACCCCTCCACTTT,CASSDRPGQYNSPLHF
TRBV5-6,many,.,TRBJ1-1,TGTGCCAGCAGCTTGGGGCAGATGGCTGAAGCTTTCTTT,CASSLGQMAEAFF
TRBV7-2,many,TRBD2,TRBJ2-3,TGTGCCAGCAGCTGGAGACTAGCGGGGAGTGGAGATACGCAGTATTTT,CASSWRLAGSGDTQYF
TRBV20-1,many,TRBD1,TRBJ2-1,TGCAGTGCTAGAGATCCTAGTAGGGGGCGGGATGAGCAGTTCTTC,CSARDPSRGRDEQFF
TRBV20-1,many,.,TRBJ1-4,TGCAGTGTTTCAACTAATGAAAAACTGTTTTTT,CSVSTNEKLFF
TRBV12-3/TRBV12-4,.,.,TRBJ1-1,TGTGCCAGCAGTTTATGGCAGGGCACTGAAGCTTTCTTT,CASSLWQGTEAFF
TRBV11-2,.,TRBD2,TRBJ2-7,TGTGCCAGCAGCCCAAGACTAGCGGGGGGGCCGTCTCCGGTTGCCTACGAGCAGTACTTC,CASSPRLAGGPSPVAYEQYF
TRBV7-2,many,.,TRBJ2-4,TGTGCCAGCAGCTTAGCCAGGGGAGCGGACATTCAGTACTTC,CASSLARGADIQYF
TRBV24-1,.,TRBD1,TRBJ2-2,TGTGCCACCAGTGACTCGGACAGGGCGTATACCGGGGAGCTGTTTTTT,CATSDSDRAYTGELFF
TRBV24-1,.,.,TRBJ2-7,TGTGCCACCAGCCAGGGGAGGGACTCCTACGAGCAGTACTTC,CATSQGRDSYEQYF
TRBV7-2,few,.,TRBJ2-7,TGTGCCAGCAACACCGGCCGGGGGTACGAGCAGTACTTC,CASNTGRGYEQYF
TRBV28,few,TRBD1,TRBJ1-2,TGTGCCAGCTCCCCAGCCGCAACAGGGGACGGAAAGGGCTACACCTTC,CASSPAATGDGKGYTF
TRBV20-1,many,.,TRBJ2-3,TGCAGTGCTAGAGATTTTCGGGTTGCTAGTACAGATACGCAGTATTTT,CSARDFRVASTDTQYF
TRBV6-1,.,.,TRBJ2-1,TGTGCCAGCAGTCAAGAGGGACAATTCGATGAGCAGTTCTTC,CASSQEGQFDEQFF
TRBV6-2/TRBV6-3,.,.,TRBJ1-2,TGTGCCAGCAGTTACCGGCCCGGCGATGGCTACACCTTC,CASSYRPGDGYTF
TRBV4-3,many,.,TRBJ2-1,TGCGCCAGCAGCCAAGGAGGGGCGGGCGGTGAGCAGTTCTTC,CASSQGGAGGEQFF
TRBV4-2,few,.,TRBJ1-5,TGTGCCAGCAGCCAACTGGACAGTTATCAGCCCCAGCATTTT,CASSQLDSYQPQHF